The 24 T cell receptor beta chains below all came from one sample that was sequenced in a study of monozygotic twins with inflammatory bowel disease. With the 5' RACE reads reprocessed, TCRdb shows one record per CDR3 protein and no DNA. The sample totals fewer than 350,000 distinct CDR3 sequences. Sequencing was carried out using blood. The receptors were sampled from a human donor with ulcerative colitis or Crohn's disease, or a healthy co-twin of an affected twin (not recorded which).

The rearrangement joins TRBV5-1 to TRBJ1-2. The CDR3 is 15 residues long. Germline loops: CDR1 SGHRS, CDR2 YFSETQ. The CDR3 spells CASSLGPSGNYGYTF.

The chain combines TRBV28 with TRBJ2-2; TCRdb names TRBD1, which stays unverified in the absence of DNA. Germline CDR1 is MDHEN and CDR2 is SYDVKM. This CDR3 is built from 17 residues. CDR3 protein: CASSPPVLYTNTGELFF.

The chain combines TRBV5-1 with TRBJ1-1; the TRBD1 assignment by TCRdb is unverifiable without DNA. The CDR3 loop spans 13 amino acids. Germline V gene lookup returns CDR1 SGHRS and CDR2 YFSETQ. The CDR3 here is CASSTGQGIEAFF.

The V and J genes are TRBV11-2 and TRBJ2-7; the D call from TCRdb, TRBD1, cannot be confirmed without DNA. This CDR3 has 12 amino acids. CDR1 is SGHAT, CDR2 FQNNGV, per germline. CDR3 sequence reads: CASSSGALEQYF. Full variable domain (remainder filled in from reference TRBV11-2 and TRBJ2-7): EAGVAQSPRYKIIEKRQSVAFWCNPISGHATLYWYQQILGQGPKLLIQFQNNGVVDDSQLPKDRFSAERLKGVDSTLKIQPAKLEDSAVYLCASSSGALEQYFGPGTRLTVT.

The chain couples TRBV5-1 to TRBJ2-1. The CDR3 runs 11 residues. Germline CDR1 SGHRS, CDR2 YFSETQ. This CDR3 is CASSLGYEQFF.

The CDR3 here is CASSEVGRGQGAEDTQYF. V is TRBV2 and J is TRBJ2-3; TCRdb selects TRBD1, and the lack of DNA leaves this call unchecked. The germline gives CDR1 SNHLY, CDR2 FYNNEI. The CDR3 runs to 18 residues.

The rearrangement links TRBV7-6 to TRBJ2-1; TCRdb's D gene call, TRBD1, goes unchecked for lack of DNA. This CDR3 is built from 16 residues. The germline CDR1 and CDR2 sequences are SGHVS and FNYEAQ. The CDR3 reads CASSLESPPVSNEQFF.

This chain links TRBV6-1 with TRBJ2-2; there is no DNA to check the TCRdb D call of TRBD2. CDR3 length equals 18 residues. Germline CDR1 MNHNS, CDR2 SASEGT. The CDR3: CASSSPGTSGVNTGELFF.

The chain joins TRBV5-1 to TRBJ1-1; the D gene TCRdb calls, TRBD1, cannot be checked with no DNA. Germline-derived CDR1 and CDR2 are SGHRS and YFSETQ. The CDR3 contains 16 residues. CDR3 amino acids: CASSLWTGERNTEAFF.

The CDR3 protein is CASSLLQGPYGYTF. The chain is built from TRBV28 and TRBJ1-2; TCRdb returns TRBD1, unconfirmable since there is no DNA. The CDR3 is made up of 14 amino acids. Germline CDR1 is MDHEN and CDR2 is SYDVKM.

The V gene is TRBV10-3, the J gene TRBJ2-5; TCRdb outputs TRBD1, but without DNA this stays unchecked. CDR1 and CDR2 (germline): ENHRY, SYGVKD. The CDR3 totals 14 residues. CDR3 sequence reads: CAIRTTGGQETQYF.

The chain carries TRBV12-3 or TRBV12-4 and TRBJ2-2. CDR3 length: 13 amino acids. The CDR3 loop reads CASSFVGTGELFF.

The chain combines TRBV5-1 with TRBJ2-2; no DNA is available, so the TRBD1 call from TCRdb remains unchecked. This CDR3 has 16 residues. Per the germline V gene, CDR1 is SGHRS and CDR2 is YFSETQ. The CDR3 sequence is CASSLTGQTNTGELFF.

CDR3 amino acids: CASSVGPDSPSYNEQFF. The rearrangement joins TRBV9 to TRBJ2-1; as DNA is missing, the TRBD1 call by TCRdb cannot be tested. The V gene's germline CDR1 is SGDLS and CDR2 YYNGEE. CDR3 length equals 17 residues. The complete variable domain, with remaining parts taken from reference TRBV9 and TRBJ2-1, reads DSGVTQTPKHLITATGQRVTLRCSPRSGDLSVYWYQQSLDQGLQFLIQYYNGEERAKGNILERFSAQQFPDLHSELNLSSLELGDSALYFCASSVGPDSPSYNEQFFGPGTRLTVL.

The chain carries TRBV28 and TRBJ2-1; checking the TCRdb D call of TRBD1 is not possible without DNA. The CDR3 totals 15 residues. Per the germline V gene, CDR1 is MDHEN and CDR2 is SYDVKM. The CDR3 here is CASQTWGDPYNEQFF.

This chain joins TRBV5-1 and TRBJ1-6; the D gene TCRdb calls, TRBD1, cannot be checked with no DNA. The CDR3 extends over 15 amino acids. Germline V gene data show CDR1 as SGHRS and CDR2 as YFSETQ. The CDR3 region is CASRTVQGFGSPLHF. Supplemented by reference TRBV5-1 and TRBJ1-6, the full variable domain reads KAGVTQTPRYLIKTRGQQVTLSCSPISGHRSVSWYQQTPGQGLQFLFEYFSETQRNKGNFPGRFSGRQFSNSRSEMNVSTLELGDSALYLCASRTVQGFGSPLHFGNGTRLTVT.

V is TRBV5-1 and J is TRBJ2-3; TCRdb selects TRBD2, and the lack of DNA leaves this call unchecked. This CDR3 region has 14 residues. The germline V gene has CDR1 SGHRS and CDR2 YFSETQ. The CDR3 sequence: CASSPAGSSDTQYF.

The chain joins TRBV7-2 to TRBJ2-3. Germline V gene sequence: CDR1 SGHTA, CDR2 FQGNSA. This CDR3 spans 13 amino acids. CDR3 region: CASSSPIWDTQYF.

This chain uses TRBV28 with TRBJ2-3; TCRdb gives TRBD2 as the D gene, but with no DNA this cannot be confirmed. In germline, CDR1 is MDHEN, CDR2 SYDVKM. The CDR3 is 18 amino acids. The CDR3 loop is CASRGGLAGASRTDTQYF.

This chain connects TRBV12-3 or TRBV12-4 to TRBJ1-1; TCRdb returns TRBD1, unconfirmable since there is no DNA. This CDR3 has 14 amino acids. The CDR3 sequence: CASVYRDGATEAFF.

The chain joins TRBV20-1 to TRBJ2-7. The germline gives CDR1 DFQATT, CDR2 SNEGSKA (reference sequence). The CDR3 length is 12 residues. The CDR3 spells CSAPHKAYEQYF.

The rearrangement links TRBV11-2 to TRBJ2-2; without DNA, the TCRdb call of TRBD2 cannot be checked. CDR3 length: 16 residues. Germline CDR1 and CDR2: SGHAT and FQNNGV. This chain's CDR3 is CASSLRGGRDTGELFF.

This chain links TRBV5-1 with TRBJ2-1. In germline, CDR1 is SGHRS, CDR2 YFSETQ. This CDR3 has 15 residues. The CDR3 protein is CASLRGGSPNNEQFF.

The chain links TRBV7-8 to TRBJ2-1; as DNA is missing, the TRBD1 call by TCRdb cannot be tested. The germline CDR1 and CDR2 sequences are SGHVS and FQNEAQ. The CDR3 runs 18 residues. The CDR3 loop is CASSPQGGGQGSIYEQFF.